Listed below are T cell receptor beta chains from one sample, sequenced in a study of blood T cell repertoires in COVID-19. Clones were read by immunoSEQ multiplex PCR, and TCRdb kept only the in-frame ones, dropping some. This table has 77,000 or so clones, roughly four fifths appearing once. Sequencing used peripheral blood. The receptors were sampled from a woman of 80 years or more with active or convalescent COVID-19. CDR3s include the opening cysteine and the closing phenylalanine or tryptophan. D genes are given only for firm matches. Clone size, where shown, is once, few, many, or a class for clones that have expanded.

V	D	J	size	CDR3	DNA
TRBV11-2	TRBD1	TRBJ1-1	.	CASSRQGMNTEAFF	TGTGCCAGCAGCCGACAGGGGATGAACACTGAAGCTTTCTTT
TRBV11-3	.	TRBJ2-1	once	CASSFDTHNEQFF	TGTGCCAGCAGCTTCGACACACACAATGAGCAGTTCTTC
TRBV11-1	.	TRBJ2-7	.	CASSRNRAYEQYF	TGTGCCAGCAGCCGCAACAGGGCCTACGAGCAGTACTTC
TRBV12-5	.	TRBJ1-1	few	CASAIGANTEAFF	TGTGCTAGTGCCATTGGGGCGAACACTGAAGCTTTCTTT
TRBV12-3/TRBV12-4	.	TRBJ2-1	.	CASSFLNNEQFF	TGTGCCAGCAGTTTTTTAAACAATGAGCAGTTCTTC
TRBV30	TRBD2	TRBJ2-7	.	CAWSVGRVSSYEQYF	TGTGCCTGGAGTGTAGGGAGGGTTTCATCCTACGAGCAGTACTTC
TRBV6-1	.	TRBJ2-6	.	CASSEKGARVSGANVLTF	TGTGCCAGCAGTGAAAAAGGGGCCAGGGTCTCTGGGGCCAACGTCCTGACTTTC
TRBV6-6	.	TRBJ2-2	.	CASSYWAPETGELFF	TGTGCCAGCAGTTACTGGGCCCCAGAGACCGGGGAGCTGTTTTTT
TRBV5-4	TRBD1	TRBJ1-6	.	CASSLKGQTLNSPLHF	TGTGCCAGCAGCTTGAAGGGACAGACGTTGAATTCACCCCTCCACTTT
TRBV2	TRBD1	TRBJ1-5	.	CASRRDSGFNQPQHF	TGTGCCAGCAGGAGGGACAGTGGATTCAATCAGCCCCAGCATTTT
TRBV6-5	.	TRBJ1-4	.	CASRPTRSPNEKLFF	TGTGCCAGCAGGCCGACACGTTCCCCTAATGAAAAACTGTTTTTT
TRBV6-5	TRBD2	TRBJ2-5	.	CASSYLDGTRETQYF	TGTGCCAGCAGTTACTTGGACGGGACTAGGGAGACCCAGTACTTC
TRBV3-1/TRBV3-2	TRBD1	TRBJ1-1	many	CASRRGQGSTEAFF	TGTGCCAGCAGACGAGGACAGGGATCGACTGAAGCTTTCTTT
TRBV6-4	TRBD1	TRBJ1-6	.	CASSDRQGNSPLHF	TGTGCCAGCAGTGACAGACAGGGGAATTCACCCCTCCACTTT
TRBV5-1	.	TRBJ2-4	.	CASSLEGGPDILAKNIQYF	TGCGCCAGCAGCTTGGAGGGGGGGCCGGACATACTAGCCAAAAACATTCAGTACTTC
TRBV9	TRBD1	TRBJ1-3	.	CASSAGDRAGNTIYF	TGTGCCAGCAGCGCCGGGGACAGAGCTGGAAACACCATATATTTT
TRBV7-9	.	TRBJ1-1	.	CASSLAGRLNTEAFF	TGTGCCAGCAGCTTAGCGGGCAGACTGAACACTGAAGCTTTCTTT
TRBV10-1	.	TRBJ1-5	.	CASSESRGGLNQPQHF	TGCGCCAGCAGTGAGTCGAGGGGGGGCCTCAATCAGCCCCAGCATTTT
TRBV9	.	TRBJ2-7	.	CASSPTPPDREEGGYYEQYF	TGTGCCAGCAGCCCAACCCCCCCCGACAGGGAAGAGGGAGGATACTACGAGCAGTACTTC
TRBV5-1	TRBD2	TRBJ2-2	few	CASSLQAGGGTGELFF	TGCGCCAGCAGCTTGCAGGCGGGAGGAGGAACCGGGGAGCTGTTTTTT
TRBV19	TRBD1	TRBJ2-3	.	CASRDRAPSTDTQYF	TGTGCCAGTAGGGACAGGGCCCCTAGCACAGATACGCAGTATTTT
TRBV27	TRBD1	TRBJ1-3	.	CASSSPSTGRDTIYF	TGTGCCAGCAGTTCCCCCTCGACAGGGCGAGACACCATATATTTT
TRBV27	.	TRBJ2-5	.	CASRRGRGLQETQYF	TGTGCCAGCAGAAGAGGACGGGGACTCCAAGAGACCCAGTACTTC
TRBV19	.	TRBJ1-1	.	CASSIGGYRDAEAFF	TGTGCCAGTAGTATAGGGGGATACAGGGATGCTGAAGCTTTCTTT
TRBV10-3	.	TRBJ1-5	.	CAISDSVGNQPQHF	TGTGCCATCAGTGACTCCGTTGGCAATCAGCCCCAGCATTTT
TRBV11-2	TRBD2	TRBJ2-7	.	CASSQQGGGLSYEQYF	TGTGCCAGCAGCCAACAGGGCGGGGGGCTCTCCTACGAGCAGTACTTC
TRBV7-6	TRBD1	TRBJ1-4	.	CASSLGPFPGQGAPGGKLFF	TGTGCCAGCAGCTTAGGACCTTTTCCGGGACAGGGGGCGCCGGGGGGAAAACTGTTTTTT
TRBV30	TRBD1	TRBJ1-2	once	CAWGQGAGGYTF	TGTGCCTGGGGACAGGGGGCGGGTGGCTACACCTTC
TRBV29-1	TRBD1	TRBJ1-2	.	CSVGQGLNFGYTF	TGCAGCGTTGGACAGGGGCTTAATTTTGGCTACACCTTC
TRBV7-2	.	TRBJ2-3	.	CASSLASSTDTQYF	TGTGCCAGCAGCTTAGCCTCTAGCACAGATACGCAGTATTTT
TRBV6-5	TRBD2	TRBJ2-1	.	CASMGGVNNEQFF	TGTGCCAGCATGGGAGGGGTGAACAATGAGCAGTTCTTC
TRBV12-3/TRBV12-4	.	TRBJ2-5	few	CASSSQRETQYF	TGTGCCAGCAGCTCACAAAGAGAGACCCAGTACTTC
TRBV12-3/TRBV12-4	.	TRBJ1-2	.	CASSPPPGDGYTF	TGTGCCAGCAGTCCTCCCCCCGGGGATGGCTACACCTTC
TRBV25-1	TRBD1	TRBJ1-5	.	CASSAGQGARGEPQHF	TGTGCCAGCAGTGCGGGACAGGGGGCTCGCGGGGAGCCCCAGCATTTT
TRBV30	TRBD1	TRBJ2-2	.	CAWSQGVAGELFF	TGTGCCTGGAGTCAGGGGGTAGCCGGGGAGCTGTTTTTT
TRBV12-3/TRBV12-4	.	TRBJ2-2	.	CASSIRGTGELFF	TGTGCCAGCAGTATAAGGGGCACCGGGGAGCTGTTTTTT
TRBV20-1	.	TRBJ1-2	.	CSASRADGYTF	TGCAGTGCTAGCAGGGCCGATGGCTACACCTTC
TRBV19	.	TRBJ1-1	.	CASSISISRNTEAFF	TGTGCCAGTAGTATAAGTATCTCCAGGAACACTGAAGCTTTCTTT
TRBV11-2	TRBD2	TRBJ2-1	.	CASSRRGVGNNEQFF	TGTGCCAGCTCCCGCCGGGGGGTCGGTAACAATGAGCAGTTCTTC
TRBV5-1	TRBD2	TRBJ2-7	.	CASSKVTGEGDEQYF	TGCGCCAGCTCAAAGGTCACCGGGGAGGGTGACGAGCAGTACTTC
TRBV5-6	TRBD1	TRBJ1-6	.	CASSFGTGGGNSPLHF	TGTGCCAGCAGCTTCGGGACAGGGGGCGGCAATTCACCCCTCCACTTT
TRBV9	TRBD2	TRBJ2-3	.	CASSVADLGRNTQYF	TGTGCCAGCAGCGTAGCTGACCTCGGGAGGAATACGCAGTATTTT
TRBV29-1	TRBD2	TRBJ2-5	.	CSVDPGLAGGRGTQYF	TGCAGCGTAGATCCGGGACTAGCGGGGGGGCGAGGGACCCAGTACTTC
TRBV7-2	TRBD1	TRBJ2-5	.	CASSLVDRSQETQYF	TGTGCCAGCAGCTTAGTGGACAGGTCACAAGAGACCCAGTACTTC
TRBV13	TRBD1	TRBJ2-3	.	CASSARDREITDTQYF	TGTGCCAGCAGCGCCCGGGACAGAGAGATCACAGATACGCAGTATTTT
TRBV28	TRBD1	TRBJ2-5	.	CASRGTGGFSRRETQYF	TGTGCCAGCAGAGGGACAGGGGGATTTTCCCGGCGGGAGACCCAGTACTTC
TRBV19	.	TRBJ2-3	.	CASNDRQTSSQTTQYF	TGTGCCAGTAACGACCGGCAGACCTCTTCACAGACTACGCAGTATTTT